These T cell receptor beta chains were read from a single sample in a study of shared clonotypes between healthy human individuals. The protocol was immunoSEQ multiplex PCR, while the TCRdb copy is restricted to in-frame clones and leaves out a portion. The sample gives some 2,400,000 clones, 95% of which show up once; roughly 0.13% is in the top ten. Material for sequencing was naive CD4+ T cells sorted from blood. These receptors came from a man aged 18 to 30 in good health. The CDR3 runs from the conserved cysteine through the conserved F or W. The order of the fields is clone size, D gene, J gene, V gene, CDR3 length, CDR3 DNA, CDR3 protein. D genes are given only for firm matches. Clone sizes are given selectively: once, few, many, or a class where the clone is expanded.

>once|-|TRBJ2-1|TRBV4-3|13
TGCGCCAGCAGCCAAGGGACCTTCGATGAGCAGTTCTTC
CASSQGTFDEQFF
>-|-|TRBJ1-1|TRBV6-1|15
TGTGCCAGCAGTGAAGGGCCGCGTGTAGGGACTGAAGCTTTCTTT
CASSEGPRVGTEAFF
>-|TRBD2|TRBJ2-5|TRBV7-9|14
TGTGCCAGCAGCTTAGTAGCGGGGGACGAGACCCAGTACTTC
CASSLVAGDETQYF
>-|TRBD1|TRBJ2-3|TRBV7-9|15
TGTGCCAGCAGCTTAGGCCAGGGGGTCACAGATACGCAGTATTTT
CASSLGQGVTDTQYF
>-|-|TRBJ1-2|TRBV6-6|13
TGTGCCAGCAGTTACTCCCCCGGAGGAGGCTACACCTTC
CASSYSPGGGYTF
>-|-|TRBJ1-1|TRBV2|13
TGTGCCAGCGCCTTTCCAGGGTGGGCTGAAGCTTTCTTT
CASAFPGWAEAFF
>-|-|TRBJ2-1|TRBV4-1|13
TGCGCCAGCAGCCAAGAAGTGGGCCTTGAGCAGTTCTTC
CASSQEVGLEQFF
>once|TRBD2|TRBJ2-7|TRBV10-3|16
TGTGCCATTTCCGGGACTAGCGGGGGGGAAACCTACGAGCAGTACTTC
CAISGTSGGETYEQYF
>-|-|TRBJ2-1|TRBV7-2|15
TGTGCCAGCAGCCGAGAGGGGGGCTCCTACAATGAGCAGTTCTTC
CASSREGGSYNEQFF
>-|-|TRBJ1-2|TRBV7-6|14
TGTGCCAGCAGCTTAGCGCCAGGGAACTATGGCTACACCTTC
CASSLAPGNYGYTF
>-|TRBD2|TRBJ2-1|TRBV6-4|15
TGTGCCAGCAGCTCGTTAGCGGGGAGGTACAATGAGCAGTTCTTC
CASSSLAGRYNEQFF
>-|-|TRBJ2-5|TRBV20-1|11
TGCAGTGCTTACAGGGAGGGGGCCCAGTACTTC
CSAYREGAQYF
>once|-|TRBJ1-2|TRBV18|13
TGTGCCAGCTCACCAACAGGGTACGATGGCTACACCTTC
CASSPTGYDGYTF
>-|-|TRBJ1-1|TRBV25-1|13
TGTGCCAGCAGTGAAGGAACACAGGGTCGAGCTTTCTTT
CASSEGTQGRAFF
>-|-|TRBJ2-5|TRBV18|14
TGTGCCAGCTCACGGCCGGGACTCCAAGAGACCCAGTACTTC
CASSRPGLQETQYF
>-|-|TRBJ1-3|TRBV19|14
TGTGCCAGTAGTATCTCGGGGAACGGAAACACCATATATTTT
CASSISGNGNTIYF
>once|TRBD2|TRBJ2-1|TRBV5-6|15
TGTGCCAGCAGTTTAGCGGGGGCCGCGTACAATGAGCAGTTCTTC
CASSLAGAAYNEQFF
>-|TRBD1|TRBJ1-4|TRBV19|14
TGTGCCAGTAGGAAGACAGGGGATGTGGAAAAACTGTTTTTT
CASRKTGDVEKLFF
>-|-|TRBJ1-1|TRBV5-5|14
TGTGCCAGCAACCTACAGTATTCGTCCACTGAAGCTTTCTTT
CASNLQYSSTEAFF
>-|TRBD1|TRBJ1-4|TRBV5-4|14
TGTGCCAGCACTCAGGGGGGGGTTAATGAAAAACTGTTTTTT
CASTQGGVNEKLFF
>-|-|TRBJ2-3|TRBV5-1|14
TGCGCCAGCAGCTTAAGTCTCCCCCCAGATACGCAGTATTTT
CASSLSLPPDTQYF
>-|TRBD2|TRBJ2-3|TRBV7-9|16
TGTGCCAGCAGCTTATCGGCTAGCGGGGACGTGGGGACGCAGTATTTT
CASSLSASGDVGTQYF
>-|TRBD2|TRBJ2-1|TRBV29-1|14
TGCAGCGTTGTAGCGGGAGGGCGCTACAATGAGCAGTTCTTC
CSVVAGGRYNEQFF
>-|TRBD2|TRBJ2-5|TRBV30|13
TGTGCCTGGAGAGGGGACGCGGGAGGGACCCAGTACTTC
CAWRGDAGGTQYF
>-|TRBD1|TRBJ2-7|TRBV2|15
TGTGCCAGCAGTGAAGCCGGGACAGGCTGGAGCGAGCAGTACTTC
CASSEAGTGWSEQYF
>-|TRBD1|TRBJ2-1|TRBV7-2|15
TGTGCCAGCAGCTTAGGGGACAGTCAACTCAATGAGCAGTTCTTC
CASSLGDSQLNEQFF
>-|-|TRBJ2-7|TRBV6-6|12
TGTGCCAGCAGTGTAGCGCCGAACGAGCAGTACTTC
CASSVAPNEQYF
>-|-|TRBJ1-2|TRBV2|13
TGTGCCAGCAGGCGAGGGTTATCTGAGGGCTACACCTTC
CASRRGLSEGYTF
>-|TRBD1|TRBJ1-2|TRBV2|15
TGTGCCAGCAGTGAAGCCGGGACAGGGGGCCGTGGCTACACCTTC
CASSEAGTGGRGYTF
>-|-|TRBJ2-3|TRBV11-2|13
TGTGCCAGCAGCTTAGGAACCGTAGATACGCAGTATTTT
CASSLGTVDTQYF
>many|TRBD1|TRBJ2-2|TRBV7-2|17
TGTGCCAGCAGCTTACCGTCAGGGGGCAGGAACACCGGGGAGCTGTTTTTT
CASSLPSGGRNTGELFF
>-|-|TRBJ2-7|TRBV6-5|14
TGTGCCAGCAGCCTCGGGTTGACTCTTGACGAGCAGTACTTC
CASSLGLTLDEQYF
>-|-|TRBJ2-5|TRBV7-3|15
TGTGCCAGCAGCTTAACGGGACTTAAACAAGAGACCCAGTACTTC
CASSLTGLKQETQYF
>-|-|TRBJ2-7|TRBV5-1|15
TGCGCCAGCATGAGAGGGGGTGGGAAAGGATACGAGCAGTACTTC
CASMRGGGKGYEQYF
>-|-|TRBJ2-2|TRBV5-1|16
TGCGCCAGCAGCTTGGAGACAGGCCATCTCACCGGGGAGCTGTTTTTT
CASSLETGHLTGELFF
>-|-|TRBJ2-1|TRBV11-3|15
TGTGCCAGCAGCTTAGACGGGAGAGGTGGGAATGAGCAGTTCTTC
CASSLDGRGGNEQFF
>-|TRBD1|TRBJ2-3|TRBV9|15
TGTGCCAGCACCCGGACAGGGTTTGGAACAGATACGCAGTATTTT
CASTRTGFGTDTQYF
>-|-|TRBJ2-1|TRBV4-3|16
TGCGCCAGCAGCCAAGACTTACTCGACGAGGGAAATGAGCAGTTCTTC
CASSQDLLDEGNEQFF
>once|-|TRBJ1-5|TRBV6-1|14
TGTGCCAGCAGAGGAAGGGTCGGCAATCAGCCCCAGCATTTT
CASRGRVGNQPQHF
>-|-|TRBJ1-5|TRBV28|14
TGTGCCAGCAGTTTTGAGGCAGGCAATCAGCCCCAGCATTTT
CASSFEAGNQPQHF
>-|-|TRBJ2-2|TRBV29-1|11
TGCAGCGGGACGAAAACCGGGGAGCTGTTTTTT
CSGTKTGELFF
>-|-|TRBJ2-5|TRBV30|15
TGTGCCTGGAAAGTCGAGGGGGGGCGGGCGAAGACCCAGTACTTC
CAWKVEGGRAKTQYF
>-|-|TRBJ2-1|TRBV18|13
TGTGCCAGCTCACCCACACAGGGAGGCGATTGGTTCTTC
CASSPTQGGDWFF
>-|-|TRBJ1-5|TRBV6-1|14
TGTGCCAGCAGTCACAGCATCAGCAATCAGCCCCAGCATTTT
CASSHSISNQPQHF
>-|TRBD2|TRBJ2-1|TRBV5-1|15
TGCGCCAGCAGCACCACTAGCGGGAGTCATAATGAGCAGTTCTTC
CASSTTSGSHNEQFF
>-|TRBD1|TRBJ1-2|TRBV6-5|15
TGTGCCAGCAGTTACGGGACAGGGCTCCCTTATGGCTACACCTTC
CASSYGTGLPYGYTF
>-|TRBD1|TRBJ1-4|TRBV10-2|15
TGCGCCAGCAGCGACAGGGGGCTAGGTAATGAAAAACTGTTTTTT
CASSDRGLGNEKLFF
>once|TRBD1|TRBJ2-5|TRBV5-1|14
TGCGCCAGCAGCCAAGGGACAGCTCAAGAGACCCAGTACTTC
CASSQGTAQETQYF
>-|TRBD1|TRBJ2-3|TRBV30|16
TGTGCCTGGAGTGGACCACAGGGGGCGCGCACAGATACGCAGTATTTT
CAWSGPQGARTDTQYF
>-|TRBD1|TRBJ1-1|TRBV11-3|13
TGTGCCAGCAGCCCAGGGGGGGAGTCTGAAGCTTTCTTT
CASSPGGESEAFF
>-|-|TRBJ2-7|TRBV7-9|14
TGTGCCAGCAGCTTAGTCGGAGTCCAGGTAGGGCAGTACTTC
CASSLVGVQVGQYF
>-|-|TRBJ2-3|TRBV10-3|15
TGTGCCATCAGTATATCCTGGCTGACCACAGATACGCAGTATTTT
CAISISWLTTDTQYF
>once|-|TRBJ2-4|TRBV21-1|15
TGTGCCAGCAGCTGTCGGGCGCTTATCAAAAACATTCAGTACTTC
CASSCRALIKNIQYF
>-|TRBD1|TRBJ2-5|TRBV5-1|14
TGCGCCAGCAGCGAAGGGACAGGTGAGGAGACCCAGTACTTC
CASSEGTGEETQYF
>once|TRBD1|TRBJ1-5|TRBV6-1|14
TGTGCCAGCAGTGAGCAGGGGGTCGAGCAGCCCCAGCATTTT
CASSEQGVEQPQHF
>-|TRBD2|TRBJ2-7|TRBV4-1|13
TGCGCCAGCAGCCAACTCGGGGGGAACGAGCAGTACTTC
CASSQLGGNEQYF
>once|TRBD2|TRBJ2-7|TRBV7-2|16
TGTGCCAGCAGCTTAGAGCTAGCGGGAGCCGGCTACGAGCAGTACTTC
CASSLELAGAGYEQYF
>-|-|TRBJ2-7|TRBV18|13
TGTGCCAGCTCATTGACGGGGACCTACGAGCAGTACTTC
CASSLTGTYEQYF
>-|TRBD2|TRBJ2-1|TRBV29-1|13
TGCAGCGTCCGCTTGAGACTAGCGGTTGAGCAGTTCTTC
CSVRLRLAVEQFF